This T cell receptor beta chain was sequenced in a study of T cell repertoires in cytomegalovirus infection. Study-level information: Matching HLA type and CMV infection were both indicated by public TCR beta signatures. The study, taken as a whole, reports: Summed frequency of shared TCR beta families picked out CMV carriers who also had the relevant HLA.

The CDR3 contains 15 residues. Germline-derived CDR1 and CDR2 are MDHEN and SYDVKM. Trimming took 5 bases from V and 7 from J; bases not matched to a gene: 13. TCRdb analysed the reads with MiXCR anew, one entry per CDR3 protein. The sample includes around 740,000 distinct CDR3 sequences, roughly a third of them seen just once. This clonotype occurred a few times. The antigen is undetermined. The V gene is TRBV28, the J gene TRBJ2-5; TRBD1 aligns across 7 bases. This TCR was recovered from a human donor in good health (CMV status not recorded). Some clones in this sample may be carry-over from other donors' samples. The sample taken for sequencing was PBMCs. The CDR3 nucleotides are TGTGCCAGCAGTCCTATCGACAGGGTCTTGGGGACCCAGTACTTC. It translates to CASSPIDRVLGTQYF. Filled out from reference TRBV28 and TRBJ2-5, the complete variable domain reads DVKVTQSSRYLVKRTGEKVFLECVQDMDHENMFWYRQDPGLGLRLIYFSYDVKMKEKGDIPEGYSVSREKKERFSLILESASTNQTSMYLCASSPIDRVLGTQYFGPGTRLLVL.